A single TCR beta chain is shown here with its context. One end of the junction fails to match germline, which may point to a read error. Assay used: immunoSEQ multiplex PCR; TCRdb lists only in-frame clones, some missing. Of 90,000 to 150,000 clones listed, around three quarters were seen once; the top ten hold 4%. These data come from a study of blood T cell repertoires in COVID-19. Study details: Italy, Spain and the United States were the sources of the convalescent and acute COVID-19 samples.

Germline values: CDR1 LNHDA, CDR2 SQIVND (reference sequence). This CDR3 comprises 14 residues. The chain employs TRBV19 and TRBJ2-1; no definite D call. This receptor was taken from a woman older than 75 with acute or convalescent COVID-19. The sample taken for sequencing was peripheral blood. The CDR3 nucleotides are TGTGCCAGTAGTATAAGTGGCTCCCACAATGAGCAGTTCTTC. Translating gives CASSISGSHNEQFF.